The entry below gives a single T cell receptor beta chain sequence along with its context. This sample is part of a study of shared clonotypes between healthy human individuals. Study as a whole: A few men and a couple of women, aged 18 to 49, were donors.

Profiling relied on immunoSEQ multiplex PCR, and the TCRdb table lists in-frame clones only, not all of them. The sample yields some 980,000 clones, 70% to 85% seen once. Germline-derived CDR1 and CDR2 are SGHTA and FQGNSA. This CDR3 spans 15 amino acids. V was pared by 0 bases and J by 6 bases, with 14 bases between. This clonotype originated in a young man in good health. The chain employs TRBV7-2 and TRBJ1-2, with D hard to call. Sequenced material: memory CD4+ T cells sorted from blood. Subset in this sample: CD45RA-negative fraction. The CDR3 spells CASSLASGVSDGYTF. CDR3 nucleotide sequence: TGTGCCAGCAGCTTAGCGTCTGGGGTCTCGGATGGCTACACCTTC.